This TCR beta chain was identified during a study of blood T cell repertoires in COVID-19. The overall study: Donors in the United States, Italy and Spain gave samples during acute or convalescent COVID-19. Sources were T cells, B-cell-depleted T cells, or PBMCs; the material itself was cDNA or gDNA.

Produced via immunoSEQ multiplex PCR; TCRdb's table is partial and in-frame only. The sample has 140,000 to 150,000 clones, over 80% seen once. In regard to this clone: The sample has other DNA sequences that encode this CDR3 too.

CDR3 size: 14 residues. Germline values: CDR1 SGHRS, CDR2 YFSETQ. The trim removed 4 bases at V and 0 bases at J, leaving 2 bases unmatched. This receptor was identified in a man aged 55 to 70 with active or convalescent COVID-19. Input material: peripheral blood. The chain carries TRBV5-1 and TRBJ2-5; 8 bases are a match to TRBD1. CDR3 sequence (DNA): TGCGCCAGCAGCCTGACAGGGGACCAAGAGACCCAGTACTTC. It encodes CASSLTGDQETQYF.